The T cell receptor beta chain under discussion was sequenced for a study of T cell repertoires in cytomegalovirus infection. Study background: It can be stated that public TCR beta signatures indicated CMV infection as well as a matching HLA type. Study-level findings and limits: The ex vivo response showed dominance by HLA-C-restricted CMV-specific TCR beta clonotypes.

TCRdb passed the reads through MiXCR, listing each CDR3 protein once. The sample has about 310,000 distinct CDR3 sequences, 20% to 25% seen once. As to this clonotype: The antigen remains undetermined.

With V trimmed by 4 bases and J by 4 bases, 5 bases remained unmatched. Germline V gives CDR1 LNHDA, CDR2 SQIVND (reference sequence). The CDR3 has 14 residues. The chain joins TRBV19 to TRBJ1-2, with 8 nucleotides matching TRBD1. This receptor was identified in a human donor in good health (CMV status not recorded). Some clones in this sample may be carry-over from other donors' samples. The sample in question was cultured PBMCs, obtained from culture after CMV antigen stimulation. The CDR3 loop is CASSTQQGVYGYTF. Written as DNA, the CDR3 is TGTGCCAGTAGTACCCAACAGGGGGTCTATGGCTACACCTTC.